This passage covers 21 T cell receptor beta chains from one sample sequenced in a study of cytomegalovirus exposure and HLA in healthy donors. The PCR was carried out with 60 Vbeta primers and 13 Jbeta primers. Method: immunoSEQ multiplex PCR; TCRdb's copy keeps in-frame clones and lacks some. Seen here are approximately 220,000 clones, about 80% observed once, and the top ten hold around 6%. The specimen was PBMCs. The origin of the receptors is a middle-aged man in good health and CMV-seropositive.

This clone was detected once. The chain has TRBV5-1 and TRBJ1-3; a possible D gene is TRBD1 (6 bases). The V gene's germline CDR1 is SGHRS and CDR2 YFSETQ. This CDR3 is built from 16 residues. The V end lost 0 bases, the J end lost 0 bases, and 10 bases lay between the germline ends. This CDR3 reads CASSLDTGYSGNTIYF. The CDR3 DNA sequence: TGCGCCAGCAGCTTGGACACAGGGTACTCTGGAAACACCATATATTTT. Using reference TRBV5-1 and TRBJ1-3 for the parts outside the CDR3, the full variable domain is KAGVTQTPRYLIKTRGQQVTLSCSPISGHRSVSWYQQTPGQGLQFLFEYFSETQRNKGNFPGRFSGRQFSNSRSEMNVSTLELGDSALYLCASSLDTGYSGNTIYFGEGSWLTVV.

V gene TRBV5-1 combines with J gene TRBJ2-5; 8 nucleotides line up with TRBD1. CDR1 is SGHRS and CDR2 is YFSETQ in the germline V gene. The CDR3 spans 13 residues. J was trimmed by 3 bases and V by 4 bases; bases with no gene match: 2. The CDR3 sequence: CASSQQGEETQYF. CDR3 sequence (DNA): TGCGCCAGCAGCCAACAGGGGGAAGAGACCCAGTACTTC.

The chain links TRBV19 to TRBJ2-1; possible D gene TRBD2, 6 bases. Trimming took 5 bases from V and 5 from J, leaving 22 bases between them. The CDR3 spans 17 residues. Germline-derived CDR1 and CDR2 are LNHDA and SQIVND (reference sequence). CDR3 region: CASSARDSISENNEQFF. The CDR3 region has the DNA TGTGCCAGTAGTGCTCGGGACTCAATCTCGGAGAACAATGAGCAGTTCTTC.

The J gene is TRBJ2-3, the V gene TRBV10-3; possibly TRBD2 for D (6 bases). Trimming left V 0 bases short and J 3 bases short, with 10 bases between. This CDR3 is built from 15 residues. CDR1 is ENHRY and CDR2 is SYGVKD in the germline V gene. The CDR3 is CAISESRLETDTQYF. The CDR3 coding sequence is TGTGCCATCAGTGAGTCCCGACTAGAGACAGATACGCAGTATTTT.

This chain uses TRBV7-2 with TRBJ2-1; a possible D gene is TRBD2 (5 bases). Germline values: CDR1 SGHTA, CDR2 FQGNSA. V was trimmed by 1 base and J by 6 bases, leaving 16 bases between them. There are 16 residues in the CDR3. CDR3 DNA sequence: TGTGCCAGCAGCTTAGGGATGGCGGCGGGTGCCAATGAGCAGTTCTTC. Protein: CASSLGMAAGANEQFF. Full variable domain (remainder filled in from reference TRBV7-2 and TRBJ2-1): GAGVSQSPSNKVTEKGKDVELRCDPISGHTALYWYRQSLGQGLEFLIYFQGNSAPDKSGLPSDRFSAERTGGSVSTLTIQRTQQEDSAVYLCASSLGMAAGANEQFFGPGTRLTVL.

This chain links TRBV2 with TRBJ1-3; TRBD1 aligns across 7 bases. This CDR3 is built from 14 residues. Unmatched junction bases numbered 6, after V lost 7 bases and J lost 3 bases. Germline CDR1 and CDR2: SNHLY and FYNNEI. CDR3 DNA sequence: TGTGCCAGCATCTTGAGGGGGCTTGGAAACACCATATATTTT. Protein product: CASILRGLGNTIYF.

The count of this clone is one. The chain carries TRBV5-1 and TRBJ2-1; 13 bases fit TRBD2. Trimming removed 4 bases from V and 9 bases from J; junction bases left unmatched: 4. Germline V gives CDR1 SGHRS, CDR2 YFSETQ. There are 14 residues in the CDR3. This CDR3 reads CASSPGLAGVEQFF. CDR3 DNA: TGCGCCAGCAGCCCCGGACTAGCGGGAGTTGAGCAGTTCTTC.

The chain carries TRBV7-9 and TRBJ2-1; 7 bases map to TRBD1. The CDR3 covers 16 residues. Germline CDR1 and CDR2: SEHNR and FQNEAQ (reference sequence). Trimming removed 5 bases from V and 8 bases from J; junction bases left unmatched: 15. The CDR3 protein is CASSLTGTTVRDEQFF. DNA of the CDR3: TGTGCCAGCAGCCTGACAGGGACGACGGTTCGCGATGAGCAGTTCTTC.

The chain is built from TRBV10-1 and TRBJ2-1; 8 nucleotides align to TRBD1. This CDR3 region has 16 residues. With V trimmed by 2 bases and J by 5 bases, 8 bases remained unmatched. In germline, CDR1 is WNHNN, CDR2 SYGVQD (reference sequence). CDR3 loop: CASSERGQAGHNEQFF. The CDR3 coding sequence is TGCGCCAGCAGTGAGCGGGGACAGGCTGGGCACAATGAGCAGTTCTTC.

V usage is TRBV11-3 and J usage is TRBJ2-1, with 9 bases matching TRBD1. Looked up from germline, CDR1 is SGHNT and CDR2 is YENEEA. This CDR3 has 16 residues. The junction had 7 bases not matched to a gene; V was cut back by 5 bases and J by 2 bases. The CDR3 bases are TGTGCCAGCAGCGACAGACAGGGGGGACCCTACAATGAGCAGTTCTTC. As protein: CASSDRQGGPYNEQFF. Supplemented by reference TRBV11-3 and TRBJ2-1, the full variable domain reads EAGVVQSPRYKIIEKKQPVAFWCNPISGHNTLYWYLQNLGQGPELLIRYENEEAVDDSQLPKDRFSAERLKGVDSTLKIQPAELGDSAVYLCASSDRQGGPYNEQFFGPGTRLTVL.

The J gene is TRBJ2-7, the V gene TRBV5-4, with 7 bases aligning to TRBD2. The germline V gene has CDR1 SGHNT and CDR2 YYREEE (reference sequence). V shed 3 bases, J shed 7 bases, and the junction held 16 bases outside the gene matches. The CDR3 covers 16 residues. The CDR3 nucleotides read TGTGCCAGCAGCTGGGGGGGACCGGCCATAAGTGGGGAGCAGTACTTC. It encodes CASSWGGPAISGEQYF.

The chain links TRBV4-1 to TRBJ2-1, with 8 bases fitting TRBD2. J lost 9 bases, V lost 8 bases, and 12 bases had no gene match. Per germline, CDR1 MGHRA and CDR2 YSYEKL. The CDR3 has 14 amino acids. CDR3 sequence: CASRMGAGAPEQFF. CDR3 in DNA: TGCGCCAGCCGCATGGGAGCGGGAGCCCCTGAGCAGTTCTTC.

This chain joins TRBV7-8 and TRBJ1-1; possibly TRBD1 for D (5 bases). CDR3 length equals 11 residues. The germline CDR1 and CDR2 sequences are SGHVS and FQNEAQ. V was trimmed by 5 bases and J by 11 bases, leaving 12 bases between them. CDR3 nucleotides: TGTGCCAGCAGCCCGGGACTCTTGGCTTTCTTT. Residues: CASSPGLLAFF.

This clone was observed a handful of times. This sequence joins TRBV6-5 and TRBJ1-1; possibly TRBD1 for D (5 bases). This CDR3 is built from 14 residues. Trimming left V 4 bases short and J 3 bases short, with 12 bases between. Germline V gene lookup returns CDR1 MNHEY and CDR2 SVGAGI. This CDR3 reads CASSSRTPHTEAFF. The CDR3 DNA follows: TGTGCCAGCAGTTCCAGGACACCTCACACTGAAGCTTTCTTT.

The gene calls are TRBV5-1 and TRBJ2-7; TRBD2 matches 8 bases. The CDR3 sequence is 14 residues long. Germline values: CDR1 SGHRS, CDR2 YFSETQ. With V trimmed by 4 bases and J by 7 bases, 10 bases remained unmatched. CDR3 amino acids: CASSAPGGRGEQYV. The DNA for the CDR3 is TGCGCCAGCAGCGCGCCGGGAGGGAGGGGTGAGCAGTACGTC.

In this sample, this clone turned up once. This CDR3 is CASRPGTSGRNEQFF. The DNA of the CDR3 is TGTGCCAGCAGACCCGGGACTAGCGGGAGAAATGAGCAGTTCTTC. The J gene is TRBJ2-1, the V gene TRBV6-5; TRBD2 matches 14 bases. Trimming took 6 bases from V and 7 from J; bases not matched to a gene: 5. Per the germline V gene, CDR1 is MNHEY and CDR2 is SVGAGI. This CDR3 comprises 15 residues.

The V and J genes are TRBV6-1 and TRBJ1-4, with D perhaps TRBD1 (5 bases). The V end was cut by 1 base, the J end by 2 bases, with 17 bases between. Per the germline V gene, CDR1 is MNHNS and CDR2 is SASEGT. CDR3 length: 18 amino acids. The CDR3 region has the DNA TGTGCCAGCAGTGAAGGTATTTTCGGAGGGGTCACTAATGAAAAACTGTTTTTT. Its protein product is CASSEGIFGGVTNEKLFF.

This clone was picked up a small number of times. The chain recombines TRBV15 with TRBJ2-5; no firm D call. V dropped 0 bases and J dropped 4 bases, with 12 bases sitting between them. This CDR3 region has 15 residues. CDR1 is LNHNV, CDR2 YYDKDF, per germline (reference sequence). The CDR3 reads CATSRDRPERETQYF. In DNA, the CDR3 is TGTGCCACCAGCAGAGATCGGCCGGAGCGAGAGACCCAGTACTTC.

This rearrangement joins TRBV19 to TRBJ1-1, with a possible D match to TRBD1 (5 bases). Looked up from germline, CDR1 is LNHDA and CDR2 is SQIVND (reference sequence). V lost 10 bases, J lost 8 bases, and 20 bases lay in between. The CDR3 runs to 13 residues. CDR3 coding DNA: TGTGCCACTAGAGGGACTTCCCTTAGAGAAGCTTTCTTT. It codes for CATRGTSLREAFF.

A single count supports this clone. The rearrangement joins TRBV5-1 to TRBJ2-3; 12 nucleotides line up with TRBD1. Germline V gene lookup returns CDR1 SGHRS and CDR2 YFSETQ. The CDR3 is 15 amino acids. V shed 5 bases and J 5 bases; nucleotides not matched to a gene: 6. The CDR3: CASSPGQGAGDTQYF. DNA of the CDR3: TGCGCCAGCAGTCCGGGACAGGGGGCAGGAGATACGCAGTATTTT.

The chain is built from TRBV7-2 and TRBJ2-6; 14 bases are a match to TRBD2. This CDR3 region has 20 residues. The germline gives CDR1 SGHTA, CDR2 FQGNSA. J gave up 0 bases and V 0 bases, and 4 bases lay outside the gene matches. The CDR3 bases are TGTGCCAGCAGCTTAGCTGGGACTAGCGGGGGTTTCTCTGGGGCCAACGTCCTGACTTTC. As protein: CASSLAGTSGGFSGANVLTF.